The following is a TCR beta chain sequence with its context. It lacks a known antigen. Base qualities are not recorded, but no much larger clone differs from it by a single base. Including the terminal cysteine and phenylalanine, the CDR3 comprises 18 residues. The retained sequence is limited to the CDR3, 54 bases, with the frame set at the first base. Via the germline V gene, CDR1 is LGHNA and CDR2 YNFKEQ. Here V drops 1 base and J drops 1 base, and the junction holds 12 bases not matched to any gene. The data belong to a study of cytomegalovirus exposure and HLA in healthy donors listed by TCRdb under 2017. The study in broad terms: An earlier analysis of some 600 of the donors reported roughly 300 Gb of sequence data and some 110 million unique TCR beta sequences obtained from approximately 180 million T cells. An early release that covered roughly 600 HLA-typed donors contained approximately 290 gigabases of sequencing data and around 85 million unique TCR sequences. Of the roughly 400 genotyped donors, roughly 80% fell in the genetic ancestry cluster associated with self-reported Caucasian donors. The study aimed to test whether signatures of past pathogen exposure could be identified by cataloging public T cell receptors. Using immunosequencing, the study profiled T cell repertoires from about 610 subjects and related those repertoires to cytomegalovirus serostatus. Besides the first cohort of hundreds of subjects, a separate validation cohort made up of 120 different subjects was used. High-throughput TCR immunosequencing, statistical association of individual TCRs with disease status, and machine learning were combined to predict cytomegalovirus infection status. A later analysis re-analyzed previously published TCR beta repertoires from 650 to 800 donors and added high-resolution HLA genotyping to study TCR occurrence patterns. Rather than drawing on any new phenotypic data, the later analysis identified candidate immune exposures from TCR beta sequences and the way those sequences occurred across donors. An earlier analysis of around 580 of the donors used high-throughput TCR beta sequencing to judge whether each TCR beta V gene segment behaved as functional or pseudogenic. Donor age, sex, ethnicity and CMV serostatus were collected together with the repertoire data. Genome-wide SNP genotypes for about 55% of the roughly 670 donors were used in a later genetic analysis, which treated that subset as a discovery cohort. Every repertoire in the discovery cohort had been generated on one and the same sequencing platform. Class I and class II HLA loci were covered by the typing at four-digit resolution. Typing coverage differed by locus: A, B, C, DRB1 and DQB1 were typed in about 620-630 donors, DQA1 in 500 to 550, DPA1 in over 600, and DPB1 in approximately 450. Because of strong linkage in the cohort, five DR-DQ haplotypes were treated as single units for association and clustering. Across under 500 genotyped donors of the cohort, an average of roughly 200,000 unique TCR beta nucleotide sequences per donor were sequenced, and around 20% of those sequences were non-productive. What the work shows at the level of the full study, not this receptor alone: According to the authors, the approach could potentially be generalized to other disease states and immunological phenotypes. Some IMGT-functional V segments, including TRBV6-2 and TRBV6-3, could not be told apart with the 87-base-pair reads, so those segments were excluded. In vitro tests confirmed that a few of the cytomegalovirus-associated TCR beta chains recognize cytomegalovirus antigens. In a later analysis, HLA-associated TCR beta chains were found to be more clonally expanded and to have lower generation probabilities than equally common non-associated chains. Linkage disequilibrium might explain the correlated functional status among segregating V segments, but an unknown experimental factor could not be excluded. V-gene and J-gene trimming of TCR beta chains was associated with a missense DCLRE1C variant in a later genetic analysis, and the association was replicated in an independent cohort. At a false discovery rate of 0.05, a later analysis linked 15,000 to 20,000 TCR beta sequences to specific HLA alleles. A later genetic analysis reported fewer N-insertions in productive TCRs among donors in an Asian-associated ancestry cluster than the roughly 650-donor mean. The only immune exposure information available for the cohort was CMV serostatus. The study listed 164 TCR beta chains as associated with cytomegalovirus. The classifier was reported to diagnose cytomegalovirus status with high specificity and sensitivity in both the original cohort and the validation cohort. Only TCR beta chains were sequenced in this cohort, and the absence of alpha or paired-chain data limited detectable features. In an earlier analysis of fewer than 700 of the donors, most TCR beta V segments appeared in productive rearrangements about 87% or about 30% of the time, broadly matching IMGT annotations. Because HLA typing was missing for some donors at each locus, association tests included only the typed subset. Sequencing depth was assumed to be roughly uniform across donors in the presence/absence analyses, though that assumption may not hold. In a later analysis, the rate of TCR association differed among HLA loci, with DRB1 alleles having the most associated TCRs and HLA-C alleles having the fewest. A later analysis reported that several top co-occurrence clusters appeared linked to parvovirus B19, influenza, CMV and Epstein-Barr virus. A further reported finding was that TCR beta sequences accurately predicted the HLA-A and HLA-B alleles for most subjects in the first cohort. While some public TCRs were present in many individuals, most TCR sequences turned up only very rarely across donors. Most CMV-associated TCR beta chains appeared to be HLA-restricted in a later analysis, and the HLA associations seemed to be driven largely by CMV exposure. Because counts were too low, some 17 rarely observed V segments, including chromosome 9 orphons, were left out of the earlier analysis of 500 to 750 of the donors. Assigning TCR associations to individual alleles was difficult when HLA alleles, especially DR and DQ, strongly co-occurred. A cluster of highly shared sequence variants was judged likely to be a technical artifact of the sequencing pipeline.

In total, approximately 610 healthy bone marrow donors made up the cohort. Cohort members were all nominally healthy when sampled, although unrecorded immune exposures were likely present. The donor was CMV seronegative and was included in the group of 352 seronegative cohort members. Every donor gave a peripheral blood sample, and the peripheral blood mononuclear cells from that sample were used for TCR beta sequencing. The Qiagen DNeasy Blood Extraction Kit was used to extract genomic DNA from the blood cell samples. The library came from the immunoSEQ multiplex PCR assay. For the multiplex PCR, a mixture combining 60 forward primers for TCR Vbeta segments and 13 reverse primers for TCR Jbeta segments was used. The CDR3 region of rearranged TCR beta genes was amplified from genomic DNA by a multiplex PCR assay. On the Illumina HiSeq System, the amplified TCR beta libraries were sequenced as 87-base-pair reads. Per the original workflow: A later analysis tallied 75 million to 95 million unique TCR beta chains across the roughly 610 repertoires, and about 10 million of those chains were shared by two or more donors. To remove PCR and sequencing errors, raw reads were error-corrected and collapsed into unique sequences using a nearest-neighbor algorithm that merged closely related sequences. To assign V, D and J gene segments, CDR3 sequences were aligned to IMGT reference sequences. For a sequence to be retained, a match of at least six nucleotides was required to both a V gene segment and a J gene segment. A rearrangement counted as productive if the CDR3 had no stop codons and remained in frame with V and J, and every other rearrangement counted as non-productive. CDR3 was defined according to IMGT convention as the region running from the second conserved V-encoded cysteine to the conserved J-encoded phenylalanine. The earlier analysis of fewer than 700 of the donors excluded sequences that lacked an unambiguous match to a single V gene segment. In an earlier analysis of some 590 of the donors, a V segment was called functional when productive rearrangements were above 56.7%, and segregating when the standard deviation between donors exceeded 5%. To diagnose cytomegalovirus status from the catalog of TCR beta chain sequences, a statistical classification framework was built. A later analysis assigned V and J genes by comparing TCR nucleotide sequences with IMGT/GENE-DB human TR gene sequences. In a later analysis, CDR3 sequences and most-parsimonious VDJ recombination scenarios were assigned using the TCRdist pipeline. A later analysis defined each TCR beta chain by its CDR3 amino acid sequence plus V-gene family, and excluded reads lacking a unique V-gene family. To address suspected cross-contamination and a sequencing artifact, a later analysis removed around 600 highly shared, low-generation-probability nucleotide sequences. A later analysis calculated a clonal expansion index for each public chain from normalized within-repertoire ranks of inferred template counts. A later analysis computed generation probabilities with a VDJ recombination model fitted to out-of-frame rearrangements, and checked the results against IGoR. Hypergeometric tests were used in a later analysis to score TCR-TCR, TCR-HLA and TCR-CMV co-occurrence, with a repertoire-size bias correction applied to the TCR pairs. False discovery rates were estimated in a later analysis by permuting HLA or CMV assignments 20 times. In a later analysis, co-occurring TCRs were grouped with DBSCAN, and TCRdist sequence similarity was added when clustering was performed within HLA-allele-positive subsets. Co-occurrence clustering excluded repertoires with fewer than 30,000 or more than 120,000 public chains, plus five with anomalous nucleotide sharing. Sourced from immuneACCESS, this table was stored by TCRdb with only in-frame sequences that have V and J called. A share of the clones is absent; for the studies checked, an unresolved V gene accounts for under half, and the remainder has no known explanation. V and J calls and clone size come straight from that table; D and trimming were deduced from the DNA. The sample table lists about 200,000 clones, 83% of them with a count of one. The ten largest account for 1.4% of the sample.

The chain employs TRBV4-2 and TRBJ2-7, with 8 junctional bases fitting TRBD1. This receptor was obtained from a girl under 18 in good health and CMV-seronegative. Sequenced sample: PBMCs. The nucleotide sequence reads TGTGCCAGCAGCCAAGGCACTCCGGACAGGGATTTTTCCTACGAGCAGTACTTC. Its protein product is CASSQGTPDRDFSYEQYF.